This T cell receptor beta chain was identified in a study of T-cell memory formation after mild COVID-19. General study points: There was a balanced CD4/CD8 profile in clones contracting day 15 to 85, and later expanders leaned CD4+.

This clonotype was seen more than once but under ten times. Its antigen remains unidentified. TCRdb re-called the 5' RACE reads with MiXCR, one entry per CDR3 protein. The sample lists about 440,000 distinct CDR3 sequences, over 15% occurring once. The CDR3 is made up of 14 amino acids. Trimming left V 5 bases short and J 5 bases short, with 15 bases between. Germline V gene data show CDR1 as SGHTA and CDR2 as FQGNSA. The sequenced material came from PBMCs or a T cell subset sorted from them (not recorded which). The sequence derives from an adult woman who had mild COVID-19 (a few samples of this study predate the infection). Cell type and time point are not known. The chain links TRBV7-2 to TRBJ2-5; D tentatively reads TRBD1 or TRBD2 (6 bases each). The CDR3 DNA sequence: TGTGCCAGCAGCCCCAAGGGGGGCAGGGAGACCCAGTACTTC. Protein sequence: CASSPKGGRETQYF.